These 5 T cell receptor beta chains were all obtained from the same sample, sequenced in a study of T-cell reconstitution after alpha-beta-depleted transplantation in children. A TCRbeta library incorporating unique molecular identifiers was prepared. TCRdb re-called the PCR reads with MiXCR, one entry per CDR3 protein. The sample shows some 640,000 distinct CDR3 sequences, roughly 15% of them seen only once. The material was PBMCs from the stem cell graft donor, obtained from the stem cell graft. The receptor set was obtained from a human donor who donated a stem cell graft to a child with acute myeloid leukemia.

This clonotype was seen a handful of times. The V gene is TRBV12-3 or TRBV12-4, the J gene TRBJ2-2; 12 bases fit TRBD2. CDR3 size: 22 residues. V was pared by 2 bases and J by 1 base, with 17 bases of the junction left unmatched. The CDR3, as DNA: TGTGCCAGCAGTTTAACTCCGGGACTAGCGGGCGATCTTACCCTGAACACCGGGGAGCTGTTTTTT. It translates to CASSLTPGLAGDLTLNTGELFF.

This clonotype has ten or more counts. This chain joins TRBV20-1 and TRBJ2-2; D unclear. CDR1 is DFQATT, CDR2 SNEGSKA, per germline (reference sequence). V dropped 5 bases and J dropped 6 bases, with 10 bases sitting between them. The CDR3 consists of 12 residues. The CDR3 loop reads CSAWDRPGELFF. CDR3 in DNA: TGCAGTGCTTGGGATCGACCCGGGGAGCTGTTTTTT.

This clonotype showed up many times. This chain joins TRBV20-1 and TRBJ2-5; 7 bases fit TRBD2. With 2 bases clipped from V and 7 bases from J, the junction kept 7 bases outside the gene matches. Germline lookup yields CDR1 DFQATT and CDR2 SNEGSKA (reference sequence). This CDR3 has 13 residues. The CDR3 nucleotides are TGCAGTGCTAGACGGGGGAGGGAAGCGACCCAGTACTTC. It specifies CSARRGREATQYF.

This clonotype was seen at least ten times. The chain combines TRBV6-5 with TRBJ1-5; unclear D gene. The CDR3 sequence is 14 residues long. Germline V gene data show CDR1 as MNHEY and CDR2 as SVGAGI. Trimming cost V 6 bases and J 2 bases, with 11 bases left between them. CDR3: CASSGVAGNQPQHF. CDR3 DNA sequence: TGTGCCAGCAGCGGAGTCGCGGGCAATCAGCCCCAGCATTTT.

The chain couples TRBV7-9 to TRBJ2-7; D is uncertain. Trimming stripped 2 bases from V and 5 bases from J, with 7 bases between. Germline V gene sequence: CDR1 SEHNR, CDR2 FQNEAQ (reference sequence). This CDR3 has 12 residues. CDR3: CASSLNSHEQYF. CDR3 bases: TGTGCCAGCAGCTTAAACAGCCACGAGCAGTACTTC.